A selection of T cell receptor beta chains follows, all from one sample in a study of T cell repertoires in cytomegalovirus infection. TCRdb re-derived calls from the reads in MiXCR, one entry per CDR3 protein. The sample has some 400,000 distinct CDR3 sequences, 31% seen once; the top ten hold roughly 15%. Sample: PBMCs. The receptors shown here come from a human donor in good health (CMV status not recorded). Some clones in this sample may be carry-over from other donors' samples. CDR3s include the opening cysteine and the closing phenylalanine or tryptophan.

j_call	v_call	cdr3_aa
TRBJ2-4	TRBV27	CASNWLAGARLAKNIQYF
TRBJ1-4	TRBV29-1	CSVDRTGEKLFF
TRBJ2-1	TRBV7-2	CASSPSTGTGNEQFF
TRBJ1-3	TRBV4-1	CASHDVFRNTIYF
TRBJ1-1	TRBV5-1	CASSLGPQPGEAFF
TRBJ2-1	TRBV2	CARLLPQHNEQFF
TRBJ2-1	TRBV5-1	CASRPLAGGVNEQFF
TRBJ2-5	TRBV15	CATSRDLQETQYF
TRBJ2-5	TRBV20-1	CSARAGGLRSEAQYF
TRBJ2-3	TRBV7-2	CASSPIGDTQYF
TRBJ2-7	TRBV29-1	CSVGSRTGTGGHEQYF
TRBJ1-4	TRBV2	CASRQTGVAEKLFF
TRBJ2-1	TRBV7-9	CASSLVADEQFF
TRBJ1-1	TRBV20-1	CSASLQSAEAFF
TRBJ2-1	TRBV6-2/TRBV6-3	CASSSLAKDNEQFF
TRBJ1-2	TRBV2	CASSFTGADYGYTF
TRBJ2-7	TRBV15	CATSRDRWQEQYF
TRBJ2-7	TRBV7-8	CASSSRAGQGGYEQYF
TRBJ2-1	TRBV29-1	CSLWTGDNEQFF
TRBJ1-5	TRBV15	CATSRGPSNQPQHF
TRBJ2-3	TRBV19	CASSISQGPDTQYF
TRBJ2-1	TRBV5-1	CASSVAGLGNEQFF
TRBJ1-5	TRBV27	CASSLWAGGGINQPQHF
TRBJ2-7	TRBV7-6	CASSLGPGYMGNEQYF
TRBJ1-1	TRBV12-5	CASGYQGGTEAFF
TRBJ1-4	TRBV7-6	CASSLVPEGLNNEKLFF
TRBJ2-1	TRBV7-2	CASSTTPGVSSVPNEQFF
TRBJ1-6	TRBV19	CASRQLVRGPNSPLHF
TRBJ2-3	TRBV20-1	CSARLGGGDTQYF
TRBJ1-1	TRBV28	CASGWTANTEAFF
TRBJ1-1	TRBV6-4	CASNLGGQRNNTEAFF
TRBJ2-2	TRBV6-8	CASSNSGGPNTGELFF
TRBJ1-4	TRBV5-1	CASSRDTSRGKLFF
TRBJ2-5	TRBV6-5	CASSYLGQSETQYF
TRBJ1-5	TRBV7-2	CASSLNPQEENQPQHF
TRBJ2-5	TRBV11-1	CASSDRTGQGAETQYF
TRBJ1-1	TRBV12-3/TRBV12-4	CASSFRDTHTEAFF
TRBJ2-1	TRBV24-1	CATSAPTTVGSSYNEQFF
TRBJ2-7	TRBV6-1	CASSEGSYEQYF
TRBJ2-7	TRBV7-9	CASSLEPTRQYF
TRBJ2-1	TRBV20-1	CSARDPSLSHDDEQFF